The 22 T cell receptor beta chains presented below share a single source sample, sequenced in a study of CD4 T cells in relation to SARS-CoV-2 and coronaviruses. Clones were sequenced by immunoSEQ multiplex PCR, and TCRdb holds only the in-frame ones, with some missing. Of roughly 20,000 clones listed, about 70% were seen once; the top ten hold approximately 31%. Their specific antigens are unknown. Before the COVID-19 pandemic, during about 2011-2019, CD4+ T cells were taken from unexposed donors. CD4+ T cells were isolated from the cells after less than 13 days of culture. Material: CD4+ T cells from PBMCs, cultured in vitro. The receptors were sampled from a human donor in good health.

The V and J genes are TRBV7-9 and TRBJ2-1, with TRBD2 identical over 9 bases. Per the germline V gene, CDR1 is SEHNR and CDR2 is FQNEAQ (reference sequence). V lost 1 base, J lost 7 bases, and 8 bases stayed unmatched. CDR3 length equals 16 residues. CDR3 nucleotides: TGTGCCAGCAGCTTAGTGATTAGCGGGAGTTGGAATGAGCAGTTCTTC. Its protein product is CASSLVISGSWNEQFF.

J is TRBJ2-1 and V is TRBV5-4, with TRBD2 identical over 13 bases. V shed 5 bases and J 4 bases; nucleotides not matched to a gene: 9. The CDR3 runs to 17 residues. Germline lookup yields CDR1 SGHNT and CDR2 YYREEE (reference sequence). This CDR3 is CASRPGTSGTRYNEQFF. For the CDR3, the DNA is TGTGCCAGCAGACCCGGGACTAGCGGGACTCGGTACAATGAGCAGTTCTTC.

The genes are TRBV5-4 and TRBJ1-2, with D unresolved. The germline V and J ends were trimmed by 6 bases and 1 base, with 13 bases remaining between them. The CDR3 extends over 14 amino acids. Germline V gene sequence: CDR1 SGHNT, CDR2 YYREEE (reference sequence). The CDR3 sequence: CASNQDGYNYGYTF. CDR3 DNA: TGTGCCAGCAACCAGGACGGGTATAACTATGGCTACACCTTC.

This chain connects TRBV4-1 to TRBJ2-1, with 7 bases matching TRBD2. Germline values: CDR1 MGHRA, CDR2 YSYEKL. Trimming cost V 3 bases and J 4 bases; bases outside gene matches: 9. This CDR3 has 16 residues. CDR3 protein: CASSQGPGLDYNEQFF. DNA of the CDR3: TGCGCCAGCAGCCAGGGCCCCGGACTAGATTACAATGAGCAGTTCTTC.

In its sample, this clone was seen a few times. The J gene is TRBJ1-5, the V gene TRBV4-2, with D perhaps TRBD1 (6 bases). The CDR3 runs 15 residues. The germline CDR1 and CDR2 sequences are LGHNA and YNFKEQ. Trimming cost V 3 bases and J 5 bases, with 14 bases left between them. For the CDR3, the DNA is TGTGCCAGCAGCCAGGACAGCCAATTTGATCAGCCCCAGCATTTT. Amino acids: CASSQDSQFDQPQHF.

The chain carries TRBV28 and TRBJ2-2, with D unresolved. The germline V gene encodes CDR1 MDHEN and CDR2 SYDVKM. The CDR3 is 16 amino acids. Trimming left V 6 bases short and J 5 bases short, with 19 bases between. CDR3 region: CASSPMGSIVTGELFF. The CDR3 DNA reads TGTGCCAGCAGCCCTATGGGGTCTATTGTAACCGGGGAGCTGTTTTTT.

The rearrangement links TRBV5-1 to TRBJ1-3; D not certain. The CDR3 is 14 amino acids. V lost 0 bases and J 0 bases, leaving 4 bases between the germline ends. Looked up from germline, CDR1 is SGHRS and CDR2 is YFSETQ. As DNA, the CDR3 is TGCGCCAGCAGCTTGGGTGGCTCTGGAAACACCATATATTTT. Amino acid sequence: CASSLGGSGNTIYF.

This clone was seen once. V and J are TRBV18 and TRBJ1-3, with D maybe TRBD1 (6 bases). Germline V lookup: CDR1 KGHSH, CDR2 LQKENI. Trimming shortened V by 3 bases and J by 1 base, and 16 bases separated the two germline ends. The CDR3 is 17 amino acids. The CDR3 DNA follows: TGTGCCAGCTCACCGGGTAGGACAGCTCTTTCTGGAAACACCATATATTTT. It specifies CASSPGRTALSGNTIYF.

This clone occurred a few times. The rearrangement links TRBV11-3 to TRBJ2-1, with D possibly being TRBD2 (6 bases). Germline V CDR1 and CDR2: SGHNT, YENEEA. This CDR3 comprises 17 residues. The V and J ends lost 4 bases and 4 bases respectively, with 20 bases between them. The CDR3 nucleotides read TGTGCCAGCAGCTCACGTCGGGGCGGCGGGGAGTACAATGAGCAGTTCTTC. It specifies CASSSRRGGGEYNEQFF.

The chain is built from TRBV24-1 and TRBJ2-7; D may be TRBD1 (5 bases). Trimming shortened V by 4 bases and J by 2 bases, and 14 bases separated the two germline ends. CDR3 length equals 15 residues. Germline CDR1 KGHDR, CDR2 SFDVKD. CDR3 in DNA: TGTGCCACCAGTGACATCCGGCAGGGCCCCTACGAGCAGTACTTC. This translates into CATSDIRQGPYEQYF.

The count of this clone is one. The chain uses TRBV10-3 and TRBJ1-3, with unresolved D. The CDR3 contains 12 residues. Trimming pared 8 bases from V and 0 bases from J, leaving 5 bases between. Germline values: CDR1 ENHRY, CDR2 SYGVKD. CDR3 sequence: CAIQSSGNTIYF. The CDR3 bases are TGTGCCATCCAAAGCTCTGGAAACACCATATATTTT.

V is TRBV6-4 and J is TRBJ2-2; the match to TRBD2 covers 11 bases. Unmatched junction bases numbered 10, after V lost 5 bases and J lost 8 bases. This CDR3 has 16 residues. Germline CDR1 is MRHNA and CDR2 is SNTAGT. CDR3 protein: CASSRTSGSGLGELFF. The CDR3 DNA follows: TGTGCCAGCAGTCGTACTAGCGGGAGCGGATTGGGGGAGCTGTTTTTT.

This clone was seen a handful of times. V gene TRBV2 combines with J gene TRBJ2-1; TRBD2 matches 7 bases. CDR3 length: 14 residues. Unmatched junction bases numbered 12, after V lost 8 bases and J lost 8 bases. In germline, CDR1 is SNHLY, CDR2 FYNNEI. In nucleotides, the CDR3 is TGTGCCAGCCGCTTTGGGCGGGAGTTCGATGAGCAGTTCTTC. This codes for CASRFGREFDEQFF.

The rearrangement uses TRBV19 and TRBJ1-3, with 7 bases that match TRBD1. The V gene end was trimmed by 2 bases and the J gene end by 2 bases; junction bases not matched to a gene: 0. This CDR3 has 14 amino acids. Germline values: CDR1 LNHDA, CDR2 SQIVND (reference sequence). For the CDR3, the DNA is TGTGCCAGTAGTATAACAGGGGCTGGAAACACCATATATTTT. Residues: CASSITGAGNTIYF.

The rearrangement joins TRBV18 to TRBJ2-7, with D possibly TRBD2 on 6 matching bases. The CDR3 has 17 amino acids. Germline CDR1 is KGHSH and CDR2 is LQKENI. V lost 6 bases, J lost 0 bases, and 21 bases lay in between. CDR3 nucleotides: TGTGCCAGCTCCGCGGGGTTGACAGAGGAGAACTCCTACGAGCAGTACTTC. It translates to CASSAGLTEENSYEQYF. Full variable domain (remainder filled in from reference TRBV18 and TRBJ2-7): NAGVMQNPRHLVRRRGQEARLRCSPMKGHSHVYWYRQLPEEGLKFMVYLQKENIIDESGMPKERFSAEFPKEGPSILRIQQVVRGDSAAYFCASSAGLTEENSYEQYFGPGTRLTVT.

CDR3 residues: CASRGLLLNTEAFF. CDR3 nucleotide sequence: TGCGCCAGCAGGGGCTTACTCCTGAACACTGAAGCTTTCTTT. This chain connects TRBV4-1 to TRBJ1-1; D is uncertain. Germline V gene lookup returns CDR1 MGHRA and CDR2 YSYEKL. V was pared by 6 bases and J by 0 bases, with 11 bases between. CDR3 length equals 14 residues.

The rearrangement links TRBV7-9 to TRBJ2-7, with 7 bases matching TRBD1. Trimming cost V 5 bases and J 7 bases; bases outside gene matches: 8. Per germline, CDR1 SEHNR and CDR2 FQNEAQ (reference sequence). The CDR3 is made up of 13 amino acids. The DNA for the CDR3 is TGTGCCAGCAGCACACCGGACAGGACTGAGCAGTACTTC. Amino acids: CASSTPDRTEQYF.

This chain links TRBV7-6 with TRBJ2-1; D remains unclear. V lost 5 bases, J lost 7 bases, and 6 bases lay in between. Germline V CDR1 and CDR2: SGHVS, FNYEAQ. The CDR3 sequence is 11 residues long. As DNA, the CDR3 is TGTGCCAGCAGCCTCGAGAATGAGCAGTTCTTC. Translation: CASSLENEQFF.

V gene TRBV4-1 combines with J gene TRBJ2-7; 11 nucleotides line up with TRBD2. J gave up 3 bases and V 4 bases, and 5 bases lay outside the gene matches. The CDR3 extends over 15 amino acids. Germline V lookup: CDR1 MGHRA, CDR2 YSYEKL. The CDR3 is CASSRSTSGSYEQYF. The CDR3 region has the DNA TGCGCCAGCAGCCGAAGCACTAGCGGGAGCTACGAGCAGTACTTC.

The chain joins TRBV10-3 to TRBJ2-5, with TRBD1 matching over 10 bases. The V and J ends lost 3 bases and 4 bases, in that order; junction bases with no gene match: 2. This CDR3 region has 14 residues. From germline, CDR1 is ENHRY and CDR2 SYGVKD. CDR3 in DNA: TGTGCCATCAGTGAAGGGACAGGGGCAGAGACCCAGTACTTC. Protein product: CAISEGTGAETQYF.

This chain links TRBV18 with TRBJ1-3; no reliable D call. Germline-derived CDR1 and CDR2 are KGHSH and LQKENI. The CDR3 runs 15 residues. The V end lost 3 bases, the J end lost 0 bases, and 9 bases lay between the germline ends. The CDR3 DNA sequence: TGTGCCAGCTCACCTGCAACGGACTCTGGAAACACCATATATTTT. Amino acid sequence: CASSPATDSGNTIYF.

The V and J genes are TRBV7-9 and TRBJ2-7, with 7 bases fitting TRBD1. This CDR3 has 14 amino acids. Germline trimming cut 5 bases from V and 3 bases from J; bases unmatched to any gene: 7. Germline V CDR1 and CDR2: SEHNR, FQNEAQ (reference sequence). The CDR3 DNA sequence: TGTGCCAGCAGCGCCAGGGACAGAAGCTACGAGCAGTACTTC. It translates to CASSARDRSYEQYF.